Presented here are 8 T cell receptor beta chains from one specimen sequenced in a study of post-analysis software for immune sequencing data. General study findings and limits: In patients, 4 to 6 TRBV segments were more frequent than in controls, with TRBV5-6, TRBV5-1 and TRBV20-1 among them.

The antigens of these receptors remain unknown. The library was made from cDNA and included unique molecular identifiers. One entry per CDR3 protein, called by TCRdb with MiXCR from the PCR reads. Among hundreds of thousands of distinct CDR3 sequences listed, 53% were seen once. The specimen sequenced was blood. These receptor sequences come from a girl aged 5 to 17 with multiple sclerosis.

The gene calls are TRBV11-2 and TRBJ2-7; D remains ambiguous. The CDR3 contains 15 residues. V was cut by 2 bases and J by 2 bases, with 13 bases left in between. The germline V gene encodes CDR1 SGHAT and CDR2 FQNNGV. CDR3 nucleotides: TGTGCCAGCAGCTTACAGGCGTCCATCCCCTACGAGCAGTACTTC. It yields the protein CASSLQASIPYEQYF. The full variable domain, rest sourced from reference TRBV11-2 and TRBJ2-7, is EAGVAQSPRYKIIEKRQSVAFWCNPISGHATLYWYQQILGQGPKLLIQFQNNGVVDDSQLPKDRFSAERLKGVDSTLKIQPAKLEDSAVYLCASSLQASIPYEQYFGPGTRLTVT.

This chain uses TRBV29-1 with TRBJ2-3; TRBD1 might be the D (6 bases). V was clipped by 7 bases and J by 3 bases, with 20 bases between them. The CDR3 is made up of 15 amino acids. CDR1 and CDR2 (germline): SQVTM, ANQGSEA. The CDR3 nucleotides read TGCAGCGAGACAGGTGGCGTGAAGGGAACAGATACGCAGTATTTT. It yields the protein CSETGGVKGTDTQYF.

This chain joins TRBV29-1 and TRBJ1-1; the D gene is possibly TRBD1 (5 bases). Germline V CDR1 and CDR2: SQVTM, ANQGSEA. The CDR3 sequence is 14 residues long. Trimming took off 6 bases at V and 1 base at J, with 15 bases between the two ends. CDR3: CSVHRMNQNTEAFF. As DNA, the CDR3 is TGCAGCGTACACAGGATGAACCAGAACACTGAAGCTTTCTTT.

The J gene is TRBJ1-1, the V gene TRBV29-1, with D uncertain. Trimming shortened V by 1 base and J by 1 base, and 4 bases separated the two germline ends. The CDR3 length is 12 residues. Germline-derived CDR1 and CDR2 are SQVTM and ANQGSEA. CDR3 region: CSVEARNTEAFF. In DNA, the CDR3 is TGCAGCGTTGAAGCCCGGAACACTGAAGCTTTCTTT.

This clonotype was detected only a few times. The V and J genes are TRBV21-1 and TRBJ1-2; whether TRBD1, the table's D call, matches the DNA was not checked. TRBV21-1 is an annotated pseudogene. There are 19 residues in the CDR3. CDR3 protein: CASSKVGTRRTWSNYGYTF. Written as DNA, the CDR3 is TGTGCCAGCAGCAAAGTGGGCACCCGGAGAACTTGGTCGAACTATGGCTACACCTTC.

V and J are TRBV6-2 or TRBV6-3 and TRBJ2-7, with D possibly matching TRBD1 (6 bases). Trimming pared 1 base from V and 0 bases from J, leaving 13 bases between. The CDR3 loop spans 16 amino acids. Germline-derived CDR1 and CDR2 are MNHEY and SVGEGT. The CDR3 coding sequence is TGTGCCAGCAGTTACTTGGGACAACCGAGCTCCTACGAGCAGTACTTC. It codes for CASSYLGQPSSYEQYF.

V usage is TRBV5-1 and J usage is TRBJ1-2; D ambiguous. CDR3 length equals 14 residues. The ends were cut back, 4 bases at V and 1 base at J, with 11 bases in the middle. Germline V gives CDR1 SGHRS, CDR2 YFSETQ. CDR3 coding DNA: TGCGCCAGCAGCGATCCGGGCCTTAACTATGGCTACACCTTC. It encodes CASSDPGLNYGYTF. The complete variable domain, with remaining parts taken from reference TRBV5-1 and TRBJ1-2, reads KAGVTQTPRYLIKTRGQQVTLSCSPISGHRSVSWYQQTPGQGLQFLFEYFSETQRNKGNFPGRFSGRQFSNSRSEMNVSTLELGDSALYLCASSDPGLNYGYTFGSGTRLTVV.

The CDR3 DNA reads as TGCAGCGTTGTCCCCTACAAGACTTCGAACACTGAAGCTTTCTTT. It codes for CSVVPYKTSNTEAFF. This sequence joins TRBV29-1 and TRBJ1-1; no clear D gene. Germline-derived CDR1 and CDR2 are SQVTM and ANQGSEA. Trimming pared 4 bases from V and 1 base from J, leaving 16 bases between. This CDR3 spans 15 amino acids.